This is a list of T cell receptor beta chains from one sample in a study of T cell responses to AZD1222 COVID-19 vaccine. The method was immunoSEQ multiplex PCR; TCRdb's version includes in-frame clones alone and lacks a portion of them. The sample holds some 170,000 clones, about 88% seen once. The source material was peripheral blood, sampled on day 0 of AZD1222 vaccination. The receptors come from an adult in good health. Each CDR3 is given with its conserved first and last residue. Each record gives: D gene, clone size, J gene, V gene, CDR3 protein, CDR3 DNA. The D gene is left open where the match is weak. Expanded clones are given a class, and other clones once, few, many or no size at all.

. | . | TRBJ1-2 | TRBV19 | CASLPPGRSSGGGYTF | TGTGCCAGCCTCCCTCCGGGACGGAGCTCGGGGGGTGGCTACACCTTC
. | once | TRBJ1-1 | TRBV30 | CAVGGQNTEAFF | TGTGCGGTGGGGGGGCAGAACACTGAAGCTTTCTTT
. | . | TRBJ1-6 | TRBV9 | CASSVVQENSPLHF | TGTGCCAGCAGCGTAGTCCAGGAAAATTCACCCCTCCACTTT
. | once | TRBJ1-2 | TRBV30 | CAWTLGGLDNYGYTF | TGTGCCTGGACCCTCGGGGGGCTGGATAACTATGGCTACACCTTC
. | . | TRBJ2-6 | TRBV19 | CASSIPDLTGANVLTF | TGTGCCAGTAGTATCCCCGATTTGACTGGGGCCAACGTCCTGACTTTC
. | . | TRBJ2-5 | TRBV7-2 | CASSLGWVSETQYF | TGTGCCAGCAGCTTAGGCTGGGTTTCAGAGACCCAGTACTTC
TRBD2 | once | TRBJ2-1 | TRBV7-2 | CASSRLAGSSYNEQFF | TGTGCCAGCAGCCGTCTAGCGGGGAGCTCCTACAATGAGCAGTTCTTC
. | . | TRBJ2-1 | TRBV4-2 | CASSQDSSGLGEQFF | TGTGCCAGCAGCCAAGATTCGAGCGGACTGGGTGAGCAGTTCTTC
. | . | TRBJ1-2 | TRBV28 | CASSGSLSGYTF | TGTGCCAGCAGTGGGTCCTTGTCTGGCTACACCTTC
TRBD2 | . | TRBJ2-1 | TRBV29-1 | CSVFNPGLAGGEQFF | TGCAGCGTGTTCAACCCGGGACTAGCGGGGGGTGAGCAGTTCTTC
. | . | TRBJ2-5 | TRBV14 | CASSQSVGLASQYF | TGTGCCAGCAGCCAATCAGTGGGTCTGGCGTCCCAGTACTTC
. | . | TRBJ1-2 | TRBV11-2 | CASSLGSYGYTF | TGTGCCAGCAGCTTAGGTAGCTATGGCTACACCTTC
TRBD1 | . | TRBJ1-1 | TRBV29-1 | CSVVVAGGYTEAFF | TGCAGCGTAGTTGTCGCAGGGGGCTACACTGAAGCTTTCTTT
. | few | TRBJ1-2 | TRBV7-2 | CASRPGMGNYGYTF | TGTGCCAGCAGGCCGGGGATGGGCAACTATGGCTACACCTTC
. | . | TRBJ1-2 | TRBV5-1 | CASSSRQPYGYTF | TGCGCCAGCAGCTCTAGACAGCCGTATGGCTACACCTTC
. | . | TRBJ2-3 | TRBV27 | CASSFADTQYF | TGTGCCAGCAGTTTTGCAGATACGCAGTATTTT
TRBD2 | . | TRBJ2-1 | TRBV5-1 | CASSLGSGGVNEQFF | TGCGCCAGCAGCTTGGGTAGCGGGGGTGTCAATGAGCAGTTCTTC
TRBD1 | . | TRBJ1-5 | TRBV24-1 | CATSDPTGGASPHQPQHF | TGTGCCACCAGTGATCCCACAGGGGGCGCGAGTCCCCATCAGCCCCAGCATTTT
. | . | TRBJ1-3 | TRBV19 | CASNPGPGAGNTIYF | TGTGCCAGTAACCCTGGTCCTGGGGCTGGAAACACCATATATTTT
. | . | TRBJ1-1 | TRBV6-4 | CASSDAQSVASKQEMNTEAFF | TGTGCCAGCAGTGACGCTCAATCTGTCGCATCCAAACAGGAGATGAACACTGAAGCTTTCTTT
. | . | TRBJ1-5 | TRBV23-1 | CASSQCDEDQPQHF | TGCGCCAGCAGTCAATGCGATGAGGATCAGCCCCAGCATTTT
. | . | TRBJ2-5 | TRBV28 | CASSSTTGAGAETQYF | TGTGCCAGCAGCTCGACAACGGGGGCGGGGGCGGAGACCCAGTACTTC
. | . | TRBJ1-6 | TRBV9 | CASSVEKSSYNSPLHF | TGTGCCAGCAGCGTAGAGAAGAGCTCCTATAATTCACCCCTCCACTTT
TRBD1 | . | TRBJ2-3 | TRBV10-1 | CASSRTGGNTDADTQYF | TGCGCCAGCAGCCGGACAGGGGGGAACACTGATGCAGATACGCAGTATTTT
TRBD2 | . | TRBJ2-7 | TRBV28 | CASSLWASGRAEQYF | TGTGCCAGCAGTTTATGGGCTAGCGGGAGGGCCGAGCAGTACTTC
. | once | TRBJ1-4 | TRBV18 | CASSLRETTNEKLFF | TGTGCCAGCTCACTCCGGGAGACAACTAATGAAAAACTGTTTTTT
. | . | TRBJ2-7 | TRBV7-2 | CASSLDWRSSYEQYF | TGTGCCAGCAGCTTAGATTGGCGGAGCTCCTACGAGCAGTACTTC
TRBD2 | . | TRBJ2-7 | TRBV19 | CASSMGLAYEQYF | TGTGCCAGTAGTATGGGACTAGCGTACGAGCAGTACTTC
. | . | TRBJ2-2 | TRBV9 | CASSVPGGELFF | TGTGCCAGCAGCGTGCCTGGCGGGGAGCTGTTTTTT
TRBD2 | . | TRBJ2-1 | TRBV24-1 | CATSDIPTSGSGNEQFF | TGTGCCACCAGTGATATCCCGACTAGCGGGAGTGGCAATGAGCAGTTCTTC
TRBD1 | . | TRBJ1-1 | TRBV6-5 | CASRQGLTEAFF | TGTGCCAGCAGACAGGGGCTCACTGAAGCTTTCTTT
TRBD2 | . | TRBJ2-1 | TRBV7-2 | CASSWGLAGRPLGYNEQFF | TGTGCCAGCAGCTGGGGACTAGCGGGACGGCCCCTCGGCTACAATGAGCAGTTCTTC
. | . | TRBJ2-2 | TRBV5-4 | CASSRDSQNTGELFF | TGTGCCAGCAGCCGGGACTCCCAGAACACCGGGGAGCTGTTTTTT
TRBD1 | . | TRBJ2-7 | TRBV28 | CASRKGALGPYEQYF | TGTGCCAGCAGAAAGGGGGCCCTGGGTCCCTACGAGCAGTACTTC
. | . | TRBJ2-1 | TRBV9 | CASSVGGGRIYNEQFF | TGTGCCAGCAGCGTAGGCGGGGGCCGGATCTACAATGAGCAGTTCTTC
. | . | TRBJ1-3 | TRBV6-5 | CASSYDSLGNTIYF | TGTGCCAGCAGTTACGACAGCCTCGGAAACACCATATATTTT
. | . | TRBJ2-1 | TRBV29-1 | CSGTEGGQTTSYNEQFF | TGCAGCGGCACGGAGGGGGGACAGACCACCTCCTACAATGAGCAGTTCTTC
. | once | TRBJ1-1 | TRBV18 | CASSPQWGSNTEAFF | TGTGCCAGCTCACCCCAGTGGGGGTCGAACACTGAAGCTTTCTTT
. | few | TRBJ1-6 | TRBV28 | CASSPPRGPLHF | TGTGCCAGCAGTCCTCCCCGGGGACCCCTCCACTTT
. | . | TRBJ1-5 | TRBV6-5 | CASRTIQGHQPQHF | TGTGCCAGCAGGACAATACAGGGCCATCAGCCCCAGCATTTT
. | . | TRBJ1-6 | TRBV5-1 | CASSLEGSFNSPLHF | TGCGCCAGCAGCTTGGAGGGCAGCTTTAATTCACCCCTCCACTTT
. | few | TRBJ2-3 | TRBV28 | CAGYSSGTDTQYF | TGTGCCGGGTACAGCTCGGGCACAGATACGCAGTATTTT
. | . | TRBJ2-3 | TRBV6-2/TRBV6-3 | CASSYLESTDTQYF | TGTGCCAGCAGTTATCTAGAAAGCACAGATACGCAGTATTTT